The 6 T cell receptor beta chains given below trace back to one sample, sequenced in a study of shared clonotypes between healthy human individuals. Naive CD8 cells comprised CD45RO-negative, CCR7-positively selected cells, excluding terminally differentiated effector memory CD45RA+ cells. Repertoires were generated with immunoSEQ multiplex PCR, while TCRdb's copy carries only in-frame clones and drops some. Of around 1.9 million clones in the sample, 85% to 95% were seen once. Sequencing input: naive CD8+ T cells from PBMCs. Receptors originate from a man aged 18 to 30 in good health. Some clones in this sample may be carry-over from other donors' samples.

The rearrangement uses TRBV9 and TRBJ2-1; 11 bases agree with TRBD2. Germline loops: CDR1 SGDLS, CDR2 YYNGEE. The CDR3 length is 16 residues. Unmatched junction bases numbered 7, after V lost 3 bases and J lost 5 bases. CDR3 nucleotide sequence: TGTGCCAGCAGCGGTAGCGGGAGGGCCCTGAACAATGAGCAGTTCTTC. This codes for CASSGSGRALNNEQFF.

The chain couples TRBV25-1 to TRBJ2-7, with D perhaps being TRBD1 or TRBD2 (6 bases each). The V gene lost 3 bases and the J gene lost 4 bases, with 16 bases spanning the gap. CDR3 size: 15 residues. The V gene's germline CDR1 is MGHDK and CDR2 SYGVNS. The DNA for the CDR3 is TGTGCCAGCAGTGACTACAGGGAGGCTGGATACGAGCAGTACTTC. Protein product: CASSDYREAGYEQYF.

The chain employs TRBV6-1 and TRBJ2-2; TRBD2 is a possible D gene (6 bases). The V end was cut by 1 base, the J end by 10 bases, with 10 bases between. Germline V CDR1 and CDR2: MNHNS, SASEGT. CDR3 length: 13 residues. The CDR3 bases are TGTGCCAGCAGTGAAGGCTGGGGGGAGGAGCTGTTTTTT. This encodes CASSEGWGEELFF.

The chain joins TRBV7-9 to TRBJ2-2, with no clear D. CDR3 length: 14 amino acids. The germline V and J ends were trimmed by 5 bases and 3 bases, with 10 bases remaining between them. In germline, CDR1 is SEHNR, CDR2 FQNEAQ (reference sequence). The CDR3 loop is CASSPESHTGELFF. The DNA for the CDR3 is TGTGCCAGCAGCCCGGAAAGTCACACCGGGGAGCTGTTTTTT.

CDR3 sequence: CASSDSTSGYNEQFF. CDR3 nucleotides: TGTGCCAGCAGTGACTCGACTAGCGGGTACAATGAGCAGTTCTTC. The chain is built from TRBV6-4 and TRBJ2-1; 10 bases align to TRBD2. Germline-derived CDR1 and CDR2 are MRHNA and SNTAGT. Trimming removed 0 bases from V and 4 bases from J; junction bases left unmatched: 0. This CDR3 contains 15 residues.

The chain carries TRBV4-2 and TRBJ2-7; 7 bases fit TRBD1. V lost 0 bases to trimming and J lost 2 bases; unmatched junction nucleotides: 4. Per germline, CDR1 LGHNA and CDR2 YNFKEQ. This CDR3 region has 15 residues. The CDR3 DNA follows: TGTGCCAGCAGCCAAGATACCGGGACAGCCTACGAGCAGTACTTC. It specifies CASSQDTGTAYEQYF.